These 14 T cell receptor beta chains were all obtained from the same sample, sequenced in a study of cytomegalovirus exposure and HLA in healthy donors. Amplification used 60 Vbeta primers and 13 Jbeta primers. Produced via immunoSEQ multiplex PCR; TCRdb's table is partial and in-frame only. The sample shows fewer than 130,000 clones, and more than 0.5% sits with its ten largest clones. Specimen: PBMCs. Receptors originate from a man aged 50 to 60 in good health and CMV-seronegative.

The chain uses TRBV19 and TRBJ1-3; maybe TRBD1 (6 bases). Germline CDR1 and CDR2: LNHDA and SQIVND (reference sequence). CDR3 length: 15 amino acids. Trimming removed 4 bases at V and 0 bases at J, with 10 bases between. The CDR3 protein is CASSTQGPSGNTIYF. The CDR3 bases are TGTGCCAGTAGTACGCAGGGGCCCTCTGGAAACACCATATATTTT.

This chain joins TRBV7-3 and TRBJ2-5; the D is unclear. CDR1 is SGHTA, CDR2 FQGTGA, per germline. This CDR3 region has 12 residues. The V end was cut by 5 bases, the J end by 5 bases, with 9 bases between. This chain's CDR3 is CASSLSGETQYF. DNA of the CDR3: TGTGCCAGCAGCCTCTCCGGGGAGACCCAGTACTTC.

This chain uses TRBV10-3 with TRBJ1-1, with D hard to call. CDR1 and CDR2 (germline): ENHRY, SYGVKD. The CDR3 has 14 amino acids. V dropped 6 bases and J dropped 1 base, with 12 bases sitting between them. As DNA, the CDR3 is TGTGCCATCAGATCCGGTTACAGGAACACTGAAGCTTTCTTT. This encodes CAIRSGYRNTEAFF.

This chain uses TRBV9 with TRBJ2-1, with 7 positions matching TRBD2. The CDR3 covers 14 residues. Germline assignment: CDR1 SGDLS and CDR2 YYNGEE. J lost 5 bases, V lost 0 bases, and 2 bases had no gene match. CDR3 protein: CASSVVAGDNEQFF. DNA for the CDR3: TGTGCCAGCAGCGTAGTGGCGGGGGACAATGAGCAGTTCTTC.

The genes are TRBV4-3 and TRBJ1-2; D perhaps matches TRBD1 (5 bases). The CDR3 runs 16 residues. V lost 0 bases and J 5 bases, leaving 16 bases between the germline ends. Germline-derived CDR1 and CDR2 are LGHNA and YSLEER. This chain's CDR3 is CASSQEGAGTSYGYTF. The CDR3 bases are TGCGCCAGCAGCCAAGAAGGGGCAGGAACCTCTTATGGCTACACCTTC.

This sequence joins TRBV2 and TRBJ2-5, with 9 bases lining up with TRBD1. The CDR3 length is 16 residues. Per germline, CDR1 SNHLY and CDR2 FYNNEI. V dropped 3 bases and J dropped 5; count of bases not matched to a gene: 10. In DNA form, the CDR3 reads TGTGCCAGCAGTGACCTGACAGGGGGGCTTGGGGAGACCCAGTACTTC. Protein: CASSDLTGGLGETQYF.

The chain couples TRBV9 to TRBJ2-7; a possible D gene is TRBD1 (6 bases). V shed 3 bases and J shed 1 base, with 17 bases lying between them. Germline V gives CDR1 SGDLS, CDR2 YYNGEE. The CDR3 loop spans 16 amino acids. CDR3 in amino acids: CASSGEDRSGSYEQYF. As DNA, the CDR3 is TGTGCCAGCAGCGGGGAAGACAGGTCTGGATCCTACGAGCAGTACTTC.

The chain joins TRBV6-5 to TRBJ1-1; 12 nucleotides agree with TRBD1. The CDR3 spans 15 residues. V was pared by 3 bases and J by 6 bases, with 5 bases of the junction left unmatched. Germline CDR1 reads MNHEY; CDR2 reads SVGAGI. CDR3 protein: CASSYWGQGAAEAFF. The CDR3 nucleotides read TGTGCCAGCAGTTATTGGGGACAGGGGGCGGCTGAAGCTTTCTTT.

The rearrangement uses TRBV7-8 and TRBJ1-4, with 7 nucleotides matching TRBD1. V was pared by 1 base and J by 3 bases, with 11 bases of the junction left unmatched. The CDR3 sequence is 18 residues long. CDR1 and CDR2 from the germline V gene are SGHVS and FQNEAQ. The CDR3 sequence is CASSLGVRQGLANEKLFF. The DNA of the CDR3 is TGTGCCAGCAGCTTAGGCGTTAGACAGGGTCTTGCTAATGAAAAACTGTTTTTT.

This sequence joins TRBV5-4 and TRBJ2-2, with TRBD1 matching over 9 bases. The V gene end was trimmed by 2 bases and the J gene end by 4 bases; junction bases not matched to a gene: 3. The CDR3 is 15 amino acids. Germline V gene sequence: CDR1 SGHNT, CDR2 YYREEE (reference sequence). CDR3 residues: CASSFRTGATGELFF. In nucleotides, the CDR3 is TGTGCCAGCAGCTTTCGGACAGGGGCCACCGGGGAGCTGTTTTTT.

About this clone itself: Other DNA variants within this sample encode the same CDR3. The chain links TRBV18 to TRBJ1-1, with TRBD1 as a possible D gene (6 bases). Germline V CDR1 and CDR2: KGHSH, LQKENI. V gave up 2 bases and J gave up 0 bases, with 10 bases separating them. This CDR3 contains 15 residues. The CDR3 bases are TGTGCCAGCTCACCAGAGGGACATATGAACACTGAAGCTTTCTTT. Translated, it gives CASSPEGHMNTEAFF.

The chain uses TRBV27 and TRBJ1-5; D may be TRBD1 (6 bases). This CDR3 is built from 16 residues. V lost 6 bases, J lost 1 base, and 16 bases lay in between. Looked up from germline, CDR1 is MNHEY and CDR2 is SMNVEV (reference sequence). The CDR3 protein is CASSRGAGLSNQPQHF. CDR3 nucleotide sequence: TGTGCCAGCAGCCGGGGGGCAGGGCTGAGCAATCAGCCCCAGCATTTT.

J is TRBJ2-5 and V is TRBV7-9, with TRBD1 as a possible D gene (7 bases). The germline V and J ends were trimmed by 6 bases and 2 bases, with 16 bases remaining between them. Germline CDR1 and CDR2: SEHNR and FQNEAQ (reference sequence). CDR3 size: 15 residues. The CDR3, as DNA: TGTGCCAGCAGAAAGGAGGCAGGGGGGCAAGAGACCCAGTACTTC. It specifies CASRKEAGGQETQYF.

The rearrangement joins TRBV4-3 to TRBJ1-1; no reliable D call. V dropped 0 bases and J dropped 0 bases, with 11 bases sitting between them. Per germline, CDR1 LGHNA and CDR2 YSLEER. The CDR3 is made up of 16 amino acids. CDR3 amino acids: CASSQDLARMNTEAFF. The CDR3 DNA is TGCGCCAGCAGCCAAGATCTGGCCAGAATGAACACTGAAGCTTTCTTT.